This is a list of T cell receptor beta chains from one sample in a study of cytomegalovirus exposure and HLA in healthy donors. TCRdb's table, derived via immunoSEQ multiplex PCR, lists solely in-frame clones and lacks some. The table has approximately 140,000 clones, about 66% seen once. The sequencing input was PBMCs. These TCRs come from a male donor in good health and CMV-seronegative. CDR3s include the opening cysteine and the closing phenylalanine or tryptophan. The order of the fields is clone size, V gene, D gene, J gene, CDR3 protein, CDR3 DNA. The D gene is left open where the match is weak. Clone size is not always given. Where it is, it says once, few, many or a class for expanded clones.

clone size: NA
V gene: TRBV5-1
D gene: NA
J gene: TRBJ1-1
CDR3 protein: CASAGEMNTEAFF
CDR3 DNA: TGCGCCAGCGCCGGGGAGATGAACACTGAAGCTTTCTTT

clone size: once
V gene: TRBV9
D gene: NA
J gene: TRBJ1-1
CDR3 protein: CASSVLYQGTRTEAFF
CDR3 DNA: TGTGCCAGCAGCGTACTATATCAGGGGACAAGGACTGAAGCTTTCTTT

clone size: NA
V gene: TRBV5-1
D gene: TRBD1
J gene: TRBJ2-4
CDR3 protein: CASRTGKGKNIQYF
CDR3 DNA: TGCGCCAGCAGGACAGGGAAAGGCAAAAACATTCAGTACTTC

clone size: NA
V gene: TRBV9
D gene: TRBD2
J gene: TRBJ2-7
CDR3 protein: CASSVISGGTYEQYF
CDR3 DNA: TGTGCCAGCAGCGTGATTAGCGGGGGGACCTACGAGCAGTACTTC

clone size: NA
V gene: TRBV7-2
D gene: TRBD2
J gene: TRBJ2-1
CDR3 protein: CASSSGLGTYNEQFF
CDR3 DNA: TGTGCCAGCAGCTCGGGACTAGGGACCTACAATGAGCAGTTCTTC

clone size: NA
V gene: TRBV5-1
D gene: TRBD1
J gene: TRBJ1-2
CDR3 protein: CASSLGDSRANYGYTF
CDR3 DNA: TGCGCCAGCAGCTTGGGGGACAGCCGAGCTAACTATGGCTACACCTTC

clone size: few
V gene: TRBV28
D gene: NA
J gene: TRBJ2-7
CDR3 protein: CASSPPTDQAYEQYF
CDR3 DNA: TGTGCCAGCAGTCCCCCGACAGACCAGGCCTACGAGCAGTACTTC

clone size: NA
V gene: TRBV6-5
D gene: NA
J gene: TRBJ1-4
CDR3 protein: CASSPTGWDHEKLFF
CDR3 DNA: TGTGCCAGCAGTCCTACAGGGTGGGATCATGAAAAACTGTTTTTT

clone size: NA
V gene: TRBV19
D gene: TRBD1
J gene: TRBJ2-5
CDR3 protein: CASSPPGQGQETQYF
CDR3 DNA: TGTGCCAGTAGTCCCCCGGGACAGGGACAAGAGACCCAGTACTTC

clone size: NA
V gene: TRBV10-3
D gene: TRBD2
J gene: TRBJ2-3
CDR3 protein: CAISDTSGGAGGADTQYF
CDR3 DNA: TGTGCCATCAGTGACACTAGCGGGGGGGCCGGTGGGGCAGATACGCAGTATTTT

clone size: NA
V gene: TRBV5-1
D gene: NA
J gene: TRBJ2-3
CDR3 protein: CASSGRGWGDTQYF
CDR3 DNA: TGCGCCAGCAGCGGGCGGGGTTGGGGAGATACGCAGTATTTT

clone size: NA
V gene: TRBV6-5
D gene: TRBD1
J gene: TRBJ1-6
CDR3 protein: CASSQTGASPLHF
CDR3 DNA: TGTGCCAGCAGCCAAACAGGGGCCTCACCCCTCCACTTT

clone size: NA
V gene: TRBV9
D gene: NA
J gene: TRBJ2-2
CDR3 protein: CASSPRGSGNTGELFF
CDR3 DNA: TGTGCCAGCAGCCCCCGTGGTAGCGGGAACACCGGGGAGCTGTTTTTT

clone size: NA
V gene: TRBV11-2
D gene: NA
J gene: TRBJ2-6
CDR3 protein: CASSLAQGVGANVLTF
CDR3 DNA: TGTGCCAGCAGCTTAGCTCAAGGGGTCGGGGCCAACGTCCTGACTTTC

clone size: NA
V gene: TRBV6-6
D gene: TRBD2
J gene: TRBJ2-1
CDR3 protein: CASKRRAGSSYNEQFF
CDR3 DNA: TGTGCCAGCAAGCGGAGAGCGGGGAGCTCCTACAATGAGCAGTTCTTC

clone size: NA
V gene: TRBV4-2
D gene: TRBD2
J gene: TRBJ2-5
CDR3 protein: CASSQLGLAVHQETQYF
CDR3 DNA: TGTGCCAGCAGCCAACTGGGACTAGCGGTACACCAAGAGACCCAGTACTTC

clone size: NA
V gene: TRBV5-1
D gene: NA
J gene: TRBJ2-3
CDR3 protein: CASSSSDDTDTQYF
CDR3 DNA: TGCGCCAGTAGCTCTAGCGACGACACAGATACGCAGTATTTT

clone size: NA
V gene: TRBV28
D gene: NA
J gene: TRBJ1-2
CDR3 protein: CASSFSGANYGYTF
CDR3 DNA: TGTGCCAGCAGTTTCTCGGGAGCTAACTATGGCTACACCTTC

clone size: NA
V gene: TRBV7-3
D gene: TRBD1
J gene: TRBJ2-3
CDR3 protein: CASSFVGTGWGADTQYF
CDR3 DNA: TGTGCCAGCAGCTTTGTCGGGACAGGGTGGGGCGCAGATACGCAGTATTTT

clone size: few
V gene: TRBV5-1
D gene: TRBD1
J gene: TRBJ1-1
CDR3 protein: CASREQGGNTEAFF
CDR3 DNA: TGCGCCAGCAGGGAACAGGGGGGAAATACTGAAGCTTTCTTT

clone size: NA
V gene: TRBV9
D gene: TRBD2
J gene: TRBJ2-2
CDR3 protein: CASSPSPSGGLGELFF
CDR3 DNA: TGTGCCAGCAGCCCTAGCCCTAGCGGGGGCCTGGGGGAGCTGTTTTTT

clone size: NA
V gene: TRBV7-3
D gene: NA
J gene: TRBJ1-1
CDR3 protein: CASSRAGAPGEAFF
CDR3 DNA: TGTGCCAGCAGCCGCGCGGGGGCCCCGGGTGAAGCTTTCTTT

clone size: few
V gene: TRBV5-6
D gene: NA
J gene: TRBJ2-6
CDR3 protein: CASRHHPGTGANVLTF
CDR3 DNA: TGTGCCAGCAGGCATCACCCCGGGACTGGGGCCAACGTCCTGACTTTC

clone size: few
V gene: TRBV7-6
D gene: TRBD1
J gene: TRBJ2-2
CDR3 protein: CASSLEGGGTGELFF
CDR3 DNA: TGTGCCAGCAGCTTAGAAGGGGGCGGGACCGGGGAGCTGTTTTTT

clone size: NA
V gene: TRBV18
D gene: TRBD1
J gene: TRBJ1-1
CDR3 protein: CASSQGTGDLNTEAFF
CDR3 DNA: TGTGCCAGCTCACAAGGGACAGGGGATTTGAACACTGAAGCTTTCTTT

clone size: few
V gene: TRBV5-4
D gene: NA
J gene: TRBJ1-4
CDR3 protein: CASSLGRGGEKLFF
CDR3 DNA: TGTGCCAGCAGCTTAGGCAGGGGCGGTGAAAAACTGTTTTTT

clone size: once
V gene: TRBV7-3
D gene: TRBD1
J gene: TRBJ2-7
CDR3 protein: CASSLTGQAYEQYF
CDR3 DNA: TGTGCCAGCAGCTTAACGGGACAGGCCTACGAGCAGTACTTC

clone size: NA
V gene: TRBV11-3
D gene: TRBD1
J gene: TRBJ2-7
CDR3 protein: CASSFPGQGYEQYF
CDR3 DNA: TGTGCCAGCAGCTTCCCGGGACAGGGCTACGAGCAGTACTTC

clone size: NA
V gene: TRBV4-3
D gene: TRBD1
J gene: TRBJ2-1
CDR3 protein: CASSQRTGFLNEQFF
CDR3 DNA: TGCGCCAGCAGCCAACGGACAGGGTTTTTGAATGAGCAGTTCTTC

clone size: few
V gene: TRBV7-9
D gene: TRBD1
J gene: TRBJ1-2
CDR3 protein: CASSLGTGDNYGYTF
CDR3 DNA: TGTGCCAGCAGCCTTGGGACAGGGGACAACTATGGCTACACCTTC

clone size: NA
V gene: TRBV5-1
D gene: NA
J gene: TRBJ1-1
CDR3 protein: CASSSYTEAFF
CDR3 DNA: TGCGCCAGCAGCTCCTACACTGAAGCTTTCTTT

clone size: NA
V gene: TRBV2
D gene: NA
J gene: TRBJ1-5
CDR3 protein: CASSEGGYNQPQHF
CDR3 DNA: TGTGCCAGCAGTGAGGGGGGATACAATCAGCCCCAGCATTTT

clone size: medium-sized
V gene: TRBV7-9
D gene: TRBD1
J gene: TRBJ1-1
CDR3 protein: CASRPSYLTGGNTEAFF
CDR3 DNA: TGTGCCAGCAGGCCATCCTACCTGACAGGGGGGAACACTGAAGCTTTCTTT

clone size: NA
V gene: TRBV7-2
D gene: NA
J gene: TRBJ2-3
CDR3 protein: CASRRGGTDTQYF
CDR3 DNA: TGTGCCAGCAGGCGCGGGGGCACAGATACGCAGTATTTT

clone size: once
V gene: TRBV28
D gene: TRBD1
J gene: TRBJ1-2
CDR3 protein: CASSTGQGRSGYTF
CDR3 DNA: TGTGCCAGCAGCACGGGACAGGGGAGGAGTGGCTACACCTTC

clone size: NA
V gene: TRBV21-1
D gene: NA
J gene: TRBJ1-5
CDR3 protein: CASSQGDQPQHF
CDR3 DNA: TGTGCCAGCAGCCAGGGGGATCAGCCCCAGCATTTT

clone size: NA
V gene: TRBV29-1
D gene: NA
J gene: TRBJ2-7
CDR3 protein: CSVGWSSYEQYF
CDR3 DNA: TGCAGCGTTGGCTGGAGCTCCTACGAGCAGTACTTC

clone size: few
V gene: TRBV4-3
D gene: TRBD2
J gene: TRBJ2-7
CDR3 protein: CASSLSGGSYEQYF
CDR3 DNA: TGCGCCAGCAGCCTTAGCGGGGGCTCCTACGAGCAGTACTTC

clone size: NA
V gene: TRBV10-3
D gene: TRBD1
J gene: TRBJ1-2
CDR3 protein: CAISEPGQGNYGYTF
CDR3 DNA: TGTGCCATCAGTGAGCCGGGACAGGGGAACTATGGCTACACCTTC

clone size: NA
V gene: TRBV28
D gene: TRBD1
J gene: TRBJ2-5
CDR3 protein: CASSTRDRVGETQYF
CDR3 DNA: TGTGCCAGCAGTACTCGGGACAGGGTGGGAGAGACCCAGTACTTC

clone size: NA
V gene: TRBV5-4
D gene: TRBD1
J gene: TRBJ1-6
CDR3 protein: CASSTGTGLSTLHF
CDR3 DNA: TGTGCCAGCAGCACCGGGACAGGACTATCTACCCTCCACTTT

clone size: few
V gene: TRBV2
D gene: NA
J gene: TRBJ2-6
CDR3 protein: CASSPLTGTGANVLTF
CDR3 DNA: TGTGCCAGCAGTCCTTTGACAGGAACTGGGGCCAACGTCCTGACTTTC

clone size: NA
V gene: TRBV6-6
D gene: NA
J gene: TRBJ2-4
CDR3 protein: CASSLDRAKNIQYF
CDR3 DNA: TGTGCCAGCAGTCTAGACAGAGCGAAAAACATTCAGTACTTC

clone size: NA
V gene: TRBV15
D gene: TRBD1
J gene: TRBJ1-4
CDR3 protein: CATSTDRGNFNEKLFF
CDR3 DNA: TGTGCCACCAGCACGGACAGGGGCAATTTTAATGAAAAACTGTTTTTT

clone size: few
V gene: TRBV30
D gene: TRBD1
J gene: TRBJ1-4
CDR3 protein: CAWSVGGGTGQEKLFF
CDR3 DNA: TGTGCCTGGAGTGTAGGCGGGGGGACAGGGCAAGAAAAACTGTTTTTT

clone size: NA
V gene: TRBV5-6
D gene: TRBD2
J gene: TRBJ2-2
CDR3 protein: CASSLGGNAGELFF
CDR3 DNA: TGTGCCAGCAGCCTCGGGGGGAACGCCGGGGAGCTGTTTTTT

clone size: few
V gene: TRBV7-6
D gene: NA
J gene: TRBJ2-1
CDR3 protein: CASSSELTPEQFF
CDR3 DNA: TGTGCCAGCAGCTCCGAACTTACTCCTGAGCAGTTCTTC

clone size: NA
V gene: TRBV28
D gene: TRBD1
J gene: TRBJ2-7
CDR3 protein: CASRPGQTYEQYF
CDR3 DNA: TGTGCCAGCAGGCCGGGACAGACCTACGAGCAGTACTTC

clone size: once
V gene: TRBV5-1
D gene: NA
J gene: TRBJ2-7
CDR3 protein: CASSFQGSYEQYF
CDR3 DNA: TGCGCCAGCAGCTTCCAGGGTTCCTACGAGCAGTACTTC

clone size: few
V gene: TRBV6-5
D gene: NA
J gene: TRBJ1-6
CDR3 protein: CASSLEADTLGSPLHF
CDR3 DNA: TGTGCCAGCAGTTTGGAGGCCGACACTTTGGGTTCACCCCTCCACTTT

clone size: many
V gene: TRBV5-4
D gene: TRBD1
J gene: TRBJ1-4
CDR3 protein: CASSLQGAAEKLFF
CDR3 DNA: TGTGCCAGCAGCTTACAGGGGGCGGCTGAAAAACTGTTTTTT

clone size: NA
V gene: TRBV7-9
D gene: NA
J gene: TRBJ2-1
CDR3 protein: CASSHRVGEQFF
CDR3 DNA: TGTGCCAGCAGCCACCGTGTCGGTGAGCAGTTCTTC

clone size: few
V gene: TRBV27
D gene: TRBD2
J gene: TRBJ2-5
CDR3 protein: CASRSQASGAETQYF
CDR3 DNA: TGTGCCAGCCGCTCGCAGGCTAGCGGGGCAGAGACCCAGTACTTC

clone size: NA
V gene: TRBV7-6
D gene: TRBD1
J gene: TRBJ1-2
CDR3 protein: CASSSIRTGEKIGNGYTF
CDR3 DNA: TGTGCCAGCAGCTCGATACGGACAGGGGAGAAGATCGGTAATGGCTACACCTTC

clone size: NA
V gene: TRBV2
D gene: NA
J gene: TRBJ1-2
CDR3 protein: CASKLTGSGGYTF
CDR3 DNA: TGTGCCAGCAAGCTCACAGGGTCAGGCGGCTACACCTTC

clone size: few
V gene: TRBV7-8
D gene: NA
J gene: TRBJ1-3
CDR3 protein: CASSILPPSGNTIYF
CDR3 DNA: TGTGCCAGCAGCATTCTACCCCCCTCTGGAAACACCATATATTTT

clone size: NA
V gene: TRBV6-5
D gene: NA
J gene: TRBJ1-5
CDR3 protein: CASSYSSGNQPQHF
CDR3 DNA: TGTGCCAGCAGTTACTCTAGCGGAAATCAGCCCCAGCATTTT

clone size: NA
V gene: TRBV5-1
D gene: NA
J gene: TRBJ2-5
CDR3 protein: CASSSGTPKETQYF
CDR3 DNA: TGCGCCAGCAGTTCCGGGACACCTAAAGAGACCCAGTACTTC

clone size: NA
V gene: TRBV4-3
D gene: TRBD1
J gene: TRBJ2-1
CDR3 protein: CASSPDRGAYNEQFF
CDR3 DNA: TGCGCCAGCAGCCCAGACAGGGGGGCCTACAATGAGCAGTTCTTC

clone size: NA
V gene: TRBV7-2
D gene: NA
J gene: TRBJ2-7
CDR3 protein: CASSLVGTKEYEQYF
CDR3 DNA: TGTGCCAGCAGCTTAGTCGGGACAAAGGAGTACGAGCAGTACTTC